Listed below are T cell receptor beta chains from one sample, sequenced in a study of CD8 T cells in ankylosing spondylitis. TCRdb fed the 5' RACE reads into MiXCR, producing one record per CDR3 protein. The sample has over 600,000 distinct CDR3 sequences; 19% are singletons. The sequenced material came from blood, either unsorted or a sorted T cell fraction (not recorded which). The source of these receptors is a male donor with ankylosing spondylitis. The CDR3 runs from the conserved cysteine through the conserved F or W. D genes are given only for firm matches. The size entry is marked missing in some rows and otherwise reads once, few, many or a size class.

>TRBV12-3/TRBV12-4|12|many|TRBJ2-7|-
TGTGCCAGCAGTTTGCTGCCTGGGGAGCAGTACTTC
CASSLLPGEQYF
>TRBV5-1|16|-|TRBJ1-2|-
TGCGCCAGCAGCTTGGGGCAGGGTAAAACCCGCTATGGCTACACCTTC
CASSLGQGKTRYGYTF
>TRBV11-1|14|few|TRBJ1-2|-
TGTGCCAGCAGCCCAGTTGGGTCTAACTATGGCTACACCTTC
CASSPVGSNYGYTF
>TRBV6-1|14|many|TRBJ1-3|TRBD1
TGTGCCAGCAAACAGGGGAATTCTGGAAACACCATATATTTT
CASKQGNSGNTIYF
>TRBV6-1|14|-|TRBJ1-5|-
TGTGCCAGCAGTCCGGACGGCCCTCGGCAGCCCCAGCATTTT
CASSPDGPRQPQHF
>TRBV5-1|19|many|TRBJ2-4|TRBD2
TGCGCCAGCAGCCCAAGGACTAGCGGGGGGGCAACGGCCAAAAACATTCAGTACTTC
CASSPRTSGGATAKNIQYF
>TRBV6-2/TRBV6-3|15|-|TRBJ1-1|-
TGTGCCAGCAGATACGAGGTACCAATGAACACTGAAGCTTTCTTT
CASRYEVPMNTEAFF
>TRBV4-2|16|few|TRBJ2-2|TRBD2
TGTGCCAGCAGCGCCAAGACTAGCGGCAGTACCGGGGAGCTGTTTTTT
CASSAKTSGSTGELFF
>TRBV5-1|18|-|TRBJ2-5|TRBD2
TGCGCCAGCAGCTCTCGTCCGGGACTAGCGGGGGGTGTGGAGACCCAGTACTTC
CASSSRPGLAGGVETQYF
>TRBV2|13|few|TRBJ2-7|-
TGTGCCAGCAGGTTTCAACAGGGAAACGAGCAGTACTTC
CASRFQQGNEQYF
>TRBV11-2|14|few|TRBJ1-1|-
TGTGCCAGCAGCCGAAAGGGGTTGGGTACTGAAGCTTTCTTT
CASSRKGLGTEAFF
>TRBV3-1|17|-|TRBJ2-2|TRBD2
TGTGCCAGCAGCCAAGATCGTAGCGGGCACAACACCGGGGAGCTGTTTTTT
CASSQDRSGHNTGELFF
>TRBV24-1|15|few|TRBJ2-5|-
TGTGCCACCAGTGCCTCCGGGGCCCTCGCGAAGACCCAGTACTTC
CATSASGALAKTQYF
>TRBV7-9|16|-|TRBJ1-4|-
TGTGCCAGCAGCTCTCCCCCCACCCTTCGCGATGAAAAACTGTTTTTT
CASSSPPTLRDEKLFF
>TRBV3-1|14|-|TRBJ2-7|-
TGTGCCAGCAGCCAAGGGGGACACCTCTACGAGCAGTACTTC
CASSQGGHLYEQYF
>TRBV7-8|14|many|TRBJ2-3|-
TGTGCCAGCAGCTTTGAACGCGGGGCAGATACGCAGTATTTT
CASSFERGADTQYF
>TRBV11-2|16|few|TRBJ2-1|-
TGTGCCAGCAGCTTAGCAGGGGTAAGGATCGGGAATGAGCAGTTCTTC
CASSLAGVRIGNEQFF
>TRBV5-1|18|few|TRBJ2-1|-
TGCGCCAGCAGCTTGGGGGGCCTAACTGGGAGCTCCTACAATGAGCAGTTCTTC
CASSLGGLTGSSYNEQFF
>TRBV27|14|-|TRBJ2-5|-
TGTGCCAGCAGTTCGCATACTAGCCATGAGACCCAGTACTTC
CASSSHTSHETQYF
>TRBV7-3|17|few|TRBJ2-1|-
TGTGCCAGCAGCCCTAACCCAGCGGTTAGCTCCTACAATGAGCAGTTCTTC
CASSPNPAVSSYNEQFF
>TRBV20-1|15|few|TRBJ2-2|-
TGCAGTGCTAGATCGGAGGGCCTAAGGGTCGGGGAGCTGTTTTTT
CSARSEGLRVGELFF
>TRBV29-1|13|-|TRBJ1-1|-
TGCAGCGTTGAGTGGGGCATGAACACTGAAGCTTTCTTT
CSVEWGMNTEAFF
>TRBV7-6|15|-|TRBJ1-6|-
TGTGCCAGCAGCCCCGGGGATCTTGATAATTCACCCCTCCACTTT
CASSPGDLDNSPLHF
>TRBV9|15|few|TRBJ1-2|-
TGTGCCAGCAGCCGCCAGGACAGCTTTAACTATGGCTACACCTTC
CASSRQDSFNYGYTF
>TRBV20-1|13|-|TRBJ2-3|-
TGCAGTGCTCCGGGGGAGGGCACAGATACGCAGTATTTT
CSAPGEGTDTQYF
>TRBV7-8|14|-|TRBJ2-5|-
TGTGCCAGCAGCTTAGGATCTCGGCGAGAGACCCAGTACTTC
CASSLGSRRETQYF
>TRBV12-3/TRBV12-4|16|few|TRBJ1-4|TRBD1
TGTGCCAGCAGTTCCCCCCGACAGGGAGTGGAAGAAAAACTGTTTTTT
CASSSPRQGVEEKLFF
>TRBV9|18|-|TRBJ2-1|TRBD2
TGTGCCAGCAGCGCGACTAGCGGGAGTGGCAGGTCCTACAATGAGCAGTTCTTC
CASSATSGSGRSYNEQFF
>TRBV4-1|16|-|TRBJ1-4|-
TGCGCCAGCAGCCAGGATCTACAGATTCACCCAGAAAAACTGTTTTTT
CASSQDLQIHPEKLFF
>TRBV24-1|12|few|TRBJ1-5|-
TGTGCCACCAGTGATTTGGGTCAGCCCCAGCATTTT
CATSDLGQPQHF
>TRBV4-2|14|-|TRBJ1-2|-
TGTGCCAGCAGCCAAGAGCCCGCTAGCTATGGCTACACCTTC
CASSQEPASYGYTF
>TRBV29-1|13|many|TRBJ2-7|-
TGCAGCGTTAGAGAGGGAAGCTCCTACGAGCAGTACTTC
CSVREGSSYEQYF
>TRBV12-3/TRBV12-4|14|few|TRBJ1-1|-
TGTGCCAGCAGTTTACCTGTTGATGGGACTGAAGCTTTCTTT
CASSLPVDGTEAFF
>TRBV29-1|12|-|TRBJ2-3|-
TGCAGCGTTCGCGTCGAGGGCATCTCGCAGTATTTT
CSVRVEGISQYF
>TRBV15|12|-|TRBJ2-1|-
TGTGCCACCAGCAGGAAGAACAATGAGCAGTTCTTC
CATSRKNNEQFF
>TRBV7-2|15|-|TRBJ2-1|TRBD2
TGTGCCAGCAGCACCCCTAGCGGGGGTTACAATGAGCAGTTCTTC
CASSTPSGGYNEQFF
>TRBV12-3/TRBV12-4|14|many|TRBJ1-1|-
TGTGCCAGCAGTTTGAAGGGCATGAACACTGAAGCTTTCTTT
CASSLKGMNTEAFF
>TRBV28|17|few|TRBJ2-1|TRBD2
TGTGCCAGCAGTCCCATAGGGACTAGCGCCCCTCGAAATGAGCAGTTCTTC
CASSPIGTSAPRNEQFF
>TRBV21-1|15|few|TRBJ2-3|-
TGTGCCAGCAGCAAAGGAATGGGGAAAGCAGATACGCAGTATTTT
CASSKGMGKADTQYF
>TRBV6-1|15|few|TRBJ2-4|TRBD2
TGTGCCAGCCAACAAGCGGGGGCCAACAAAAACATTCAGTACTTC
CASQQAGANKNIQYF
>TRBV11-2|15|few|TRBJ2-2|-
TGTGCCAGCAGCCCGCAGGGGAAAAGGGGCGGGGAGCTGTTTTTT
CASSPQGKRGGELFF
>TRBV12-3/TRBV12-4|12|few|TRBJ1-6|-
TGTGCCAGCAGTTTTAAGGGTTCACCCCTCCACTTT
CASSFKGSPLHF
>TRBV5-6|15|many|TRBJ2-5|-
TGTGCCAGCAGCACCGGACACCGGATCTGGGAGACCCAGTACTTC
CASSTGHRIWETQYF
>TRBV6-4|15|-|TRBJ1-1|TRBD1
TGTGCCAGCAGTGACTCTAGACAGGGAGGTACTGAAGCTTTCTTT
CASSDSRQGGTEAFF
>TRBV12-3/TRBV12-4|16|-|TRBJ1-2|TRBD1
TGTGCCAGCAGTGACCGGGACAGGGCCCTTAACTATGGCTACACCTTC
CASSDRDRALNYGYTF
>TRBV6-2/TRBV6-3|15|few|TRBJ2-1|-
TGTGCCAGCAGTTCGGGGGGGACAGCGGGTTATGAGCAGTTCTTC
CASSSGGTAGYEQFF
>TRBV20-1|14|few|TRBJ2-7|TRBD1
TGCAGTGCTAGAGACGGGACAGGGGGCCCCGAGCAGTACTTC
CSARDGTGGPEQYF
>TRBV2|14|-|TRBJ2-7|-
TGTGCCAGCAGTGACTATAGAGATGGCTACGAGCAGTACTTC
CASSDYRDGYEQYF
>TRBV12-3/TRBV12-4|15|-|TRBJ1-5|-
TGTGCCAGCAGTTTTTGGGGGCTGAGCAATCAGCCCCAGCATTTT
CASSFWGLSNQPQHF
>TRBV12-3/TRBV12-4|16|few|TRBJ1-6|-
TGTGCCAGCAGTCCCGCTGGGGGGGGCGGCAATTCACCCCTCCACTTT
CASSPAGGGGNSPLHF
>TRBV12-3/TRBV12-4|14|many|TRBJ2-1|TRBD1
TGTGCCAGCAGTCCGGGACAGGTGTACAATGAGCAGTTCTTC
CASSPGQVYNEQFF
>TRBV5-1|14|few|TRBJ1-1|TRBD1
TGCGCCAGCAGCTTACAGGGGGAGTACACTGAAGCTTTCTTT
CASSLQGEYTEAFF
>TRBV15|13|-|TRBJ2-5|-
TGTGCCACCAGCAGAGCGGGGGAAGAGACCCAGTACTTC
CATSRAGEETQYF
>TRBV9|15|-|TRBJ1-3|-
TGTGCCAGCAGCGTAGTAGGGGCAAATGGAAACACCATATATTTT
CASSVVGANGNTIYF
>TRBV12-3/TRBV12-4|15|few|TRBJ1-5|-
TGTGCCAGCAGTTTAAATCCAGGGAACAATCAGCCCCAGCATTTT
CASSLNPGNNQPQHF
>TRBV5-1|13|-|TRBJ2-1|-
TGCGCCAGCAGCTTGCGGGGGAATGATGAGCAGTTCTTC
CASSLRGNDEQFF
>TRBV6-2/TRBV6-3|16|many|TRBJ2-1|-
TGTGCCAGCAGTTTGTACTCCCTGGAGTCCTACAATGAGCAGTTCTTC
CASSLYSLESYNEQFF
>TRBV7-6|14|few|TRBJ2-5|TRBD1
TGTGCCAGCAGCTTCTTAGGGGGCGAGGAGACCCAGTACTTC
CASSFLGGEETQYF
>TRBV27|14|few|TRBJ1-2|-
TGTGCCAGCAGGTCCCCGGGCCGACCCTATGGCTACACCTTC
CASRSPGRPYGYTF